A selection of T cell receptor beta chains follows, all from one sample in a study of shared clonotypes between healthy human individuals. Data came from immunoSEQ multiplex PCR; TCRdb stores just in-frame clones and leaves some out. The sample lists hundreds of thousands of clones; roughly 96% were seen once. Sequencing was done on a sample of naive CD8+ T cells sorted from blood. The source of these receptors is a woman aged 25 to 45 in good health. CDR3s include the opening cysteine and the closing phenylalanine or tryptophan. The order of the fields is CDR3 protein, V gene, CDR3 length, J gene.

CDR3 protein: CASSQVVGQGAREPQHF
V gene: TRBV4-1
CDR3 length: 17
J gene: TRBJ1-5

CDR3 protein: CATSRTVDPERGYTF
V gene: TRBV15
CDR3 length: 15
J gene: TRBJ1-2

CDR3 protein: CASSLRGGETQYF
V gene: TRBV4-1
CDR3 length: 13
J gene: TRBJ2-5

CDR3 protein: CASSPPDSQETQYF
V gene: TRBV5-5
CDR3 length: 14
J gene: TRBJ2-5

CDR3 protein: CASSFGRLLTYEQYF
V gene: TRBV5-1
CDR3 length: 15
J gene: TRBJ2-7

CDR3 protein: CASSQDPSENYEQYF
V gene: TRBV4-2
CDR3 length: 15
J gene: NA

CDR3 protein: CASSLWGGAYNEQFF
V gene: TRBV7-9
CDR3 length: 15
J gene: TRBJ2-1

CDR3 protein: CASSIDRLNEQFF
V gene: TRBV19
CDR3 length: 13
J gene: TRBJ2-1

CDR3 protein: CASSLETGVYNEQFF
V gene: TRBV27
CDR3 length: 15
J gene: TRBJ2-1

CDR3 protein: CATGTEGAYEQYF
V gene: TRBV19
CDR3 length: 13
J gene: NA

CDR3 protein: CASSNLRDTQGGYTF
V gene: TRBV5-6
CDR3 length: 15
J gene: TRBJ1-2

CDR3 protein: CASSPGVALSNQPQHF
V gene: TRBV7-2
CDR3 length: 16
J gene: TRBJ1-5

CDR3 protein: CASSGSGELFF
V gene: TRBV9
CDR3 length: 11
J gene: TRBJ2-2

CDR3 protein: CLSRVGTEETQYF
V gene: TRBV2
CDR3 length: 13
J gene: TRBJ2-5

CDR3 protein: CASSLFPGYSNQPQHF
V gene: TRBV5-6
CDR3 length: 16
J gene: TRBJ1-5

CDR3 protein: CASSRGDSWETQYF
V gene: TRBV27
CDR3 length: 14
J gene: TRBJ2-5

CDR3 protein: CSAPYYNEQFF
V gene: TRBV20-1
CDR3 length: 11
J gene: TRBJ2-1

CDR3 protein: CASSIIGSGRTIYNEQFF
V gene: TRBV19
CDR3 length: 18
J gene: TRBJ2-1

CDR3 protein: CASSLTSARSTDTQYF
V gene: TRBV28
CDR3 length: 16
J gene: TRBJ2-3

CDR3 protein: CASSLELAGAQETQYF
V gene: TRBV7-8
CDR3 length: 16
J gene: TRBJ2-5

CDR3 protein: CASSKEEGQNTEAFF
V gene: TRBV21-1
CDR3 length: 15
J gene: TRBJ1-1

CDR3 protein: CASSAGSFSTDTQYF
V gene: TRBV6-4
CDR3 length: 15
J gene: TRBJ2-3

CDR3 protein: CASGVFYGYTF
V gene: TRBV5-4
CDR3 length: 11
J gene: TRBJ1-2

CDR3 protein: CASSPRVLNVSYNEQFF
V gene: TRBV5-4
CDR3 length: 17
J gene: TRBJ2-1

CDR3 protein: CASSLITSGRPRLNNEQFF
V gene: TRBV7-8
CDR3 length: 19
J gene: TRBJ2-1

CDR3 protein: CASSLERTGTYEQYF
V gene: TRBV11-2
CDR3 length: 15
J gene: TRBJ2-7

CDR3 protein: CASTYASGKEQFF
V gene: TRBV6-5
CDR3 length: 13
J gene: TRBJ2-1

CDR3 protein: CASSLWDNSYEQYF
V gene: TRBV27
CDR3 length: 14
J gene: TRBJ2-7